This passage covers 30 T cell receptor beta chains from one sample sequenced in a study of T cell responses to AZD1222 COVID-19 vaccine. Here immunoSEQ multiplex PCR was the method, and the copy in TCRdb shows in-frame clones only, minus some. This table has approximately 150,000 clones, about nine tenths appearing once. The sequenced sample was peripheral blood, obtained 28 days after the second AZD1222 dose. The receptors come from an adult who received the AZD1222 COVID-19 vaccine.

The table lists this clone with a few counts. The chain carries TRBV10-3 and TRBJ2-7; 8 bases are shared with TRBD2. CDR1 is ENHRY, CDR2 SYGVKD, per germline. The CDR3 length is 14 residues. With 0 bases clipped from V and 3 bases from J, the junction kept 1 base outside the gene matches. The CDR3 is CAISESSGGYEQYF. The CDR3 nucleotides read TGTGCCATCAGTGAGTCCAGCGGGGGCTACGAGCAGTACTTC.

This clone was seen more than once but under ten times. The chain has TRBV6-2 or TRBV6-3 and TRBJ2-4; D unclear. Trimming shortened V by 5 bases and J by 0 bases, and 5 bases separated the two germline ends. Germline V lookup: CDR1 MNHEY, CDR2 SVGEGT. This CDR3 region has 13 residues. The CDR3: CASSRLAKNIQYF. The CDR3 coding sequence is TGTGCCAGCAGTCGGCTAGCCAAAAACATTCAGTACTTC.

The rearrangement joins TRBV28 to TRBJ1-5; no reliable D call. Trimming left V 7 bases short and J 9 bases short, with 13 bases between. Per the germline V gene, CDR1 is MDHEN and CDR2 is SYDVKM. CDR3 size: 12 residues. The CDR3 region is CASTLPLAPQHF. DNA of the CDR3: TGTGCCAGCACCCTGCCCTTGGCGCCCCAGCATTTT.

The CDR3 region is CASSSGQGITEAFF. CDR3 bases: TGTGCCAGCAGCTCGGGACAGGGAATCACTGAAGCTTTCTTT. The chain uses TRBV7-2 and TRBJ1-1; 9 bases map to TRBD1. V lost 4 bases and J lost 4; bases outside the gene matches: 4. The germline V gene has CDR1 SGHTA and CDR2 FQGNSA. This CDR3 contains 14 residues.

The chain combines TRBV7-9 with TRBJ2-3; D remains unclear. The CDR3 contains 16 residues. V gave up 5 bases and J gave up 0 bases, with 15 bases separating them. Germline CDR1 and CDR2: SEHNR and FQNEAQ (reference sequence). The DNA for the CDR3 is TGTGCCAGCAGCCCCCCGGACGGCACTAGCACAGATACGCAGTATTTT. This encodes CASSPPDGTSTDTQYF.

J is TRBJ2-7 and V is TRBV5-1; D is unclear. Per germline, CDR1 SGHRS and CDR2 YFSETQ. The CDR3 totals 14 residues. With 3 bases removed from V and 7 bases from J, the gap between germline ends came to 17 bases. The CDR3 bases are TGCGCCAGCAGCTCAGACGAAGGCTATCGGGAGCAGTACTTC. It specifies CASSSDEGYREQYF.

The chain has TRBV6-2 or TRBV6-3 and TRBJ1-2; D not resolved. Looked up from germline, CDR1 is MNHEY and CDR2 is SVGEGT. Deletions cut 6 bases from V and 2 bases from J, with 19 bases between. This CDR3 has 16 amino acids. CDR3 coding DNA: TGTGCCAGCAGCGGCGGCTCGGCAGGACCCAACTATGGCTACACCTTC. It codes for CASSGGSAGPNYGYTF.

The DNA for the CDR3 is TGTGCCACCAGTGACGCGGCGGGGGGCGTGAATACGCAGTATTTT. It is translated as CATSDAAGGVNTQYF. The rearrangement links TRBV24-1 to TRBJ2-3, with 8 bases that match TRBD2. V lost 4 bases to trimming and J lost 7 bases; unmatched junction nucleotides: 9. CDR1 KGHDR and CDR2 SFDVKD come from the germline V gene. The CDR3 runs 15 residues.

This chain links TRBV4-2 with TRBJ1-2; D gene uncertain. In germline, CDR1 is LGHNA, CDR2 YNFKEQ. The V end lost 1 base, the J end lost 2 bases, and 2 bases lay between the germline ends. There are 12 residues in the CDR3. The DNA for the CDR3 is TGTGCCAGCAGCCAAGGGAACTATGGCTACACCTTC. This codes for CASSQGNYGYTF.

The chain joins TRBV3-1 (or the pseudogene TRBV3-2) to TRBJ2-1; no definite D call. V was trimmed by 0 bases and J by 1 base, leaving 10 bases between them. The CDR3 covers 16 residues. In germline, CDR1 is LGHDT, CDR2 YNNKEL (reference sequence). The CDR3 region is CASSQDTRVSYNEQFF. Written as DNA, the CDR3 is TGTGCCAGCAGCCAAGATACGAGAGTATCCTACAATGAGCAGTTCTTC.

The rearrangement joins TRBV5-1 to TRBJ1-1; no definite D call. The CDR3 loop spans 13 amino acids. Per germline, CDR1 SGHRS and CDR2 YFSETQ. V lost 2 bases, J lost 1 base, and 6 bases lay in between. CDR3 residues: CASSFAGNTEAFF. CDR3 DNA: TGCGCCAGCAGCTTCGCAGGGAACACTGAAGCTTTCTTT.

This CDR3 reads CASSYRVKAAYEQYF. In nucleotides, the CDR3 is TGTGCCAGCAGTTACAGGGTAAAGGCTGCCTACGAGCAGTACTTC. The chain couples TRBV6-5 to TRBJ2-7; D uncertain. This CDR3 is built from 15 residues. Germline V CDR1 and CDR2: MNHEY, SVGAGI. Trimming pared 2 bases from V and 2 bases from J, leaving 13 bases between.

V is TRBV3-1 (or the pseudogene TRBV3-2) and J is TRBJ2-7; possible D gene TRBD1, 6 bases. Germline V gene lookup returns CDR1 LGHDT and CDR2 YNNKEL (reference sequence). There are 17 residues in the CDR3. The V end lost 0 bases, the J end lost 3 bases, and 18 bases lay between the germline ends. CDR3 sequence: CASSQDLVGQTFYEQYF. Here the CDR3 DNA reads TGTGCCAGCAGCCAAGATCTCGTCGGACAGACCTTCTACGAGCAGTACTTC.

This clone was seen more than once but under ten times. This rearrangement joins TRBV4-2 to TRBJ2-2; the match to TRBD2 covers 12 bases. Germline CDR1 is LGHNA and CDR2 is YNFKEQ. CDR3 size: 18 residues. The V segment lost 0 bases and the J segment 7 bases; nucleotides outside the gene matches: 9. CDR3 sequence reads: CASSQDHPTSGGGGELFF. The CDR3 nucleotides are TGTGCCAGCAGCCAAGATCATCCGACTAGCGGGGGAGGCGGGGAGCTGTTTTTT.

The V call is TRBV7-9, the J call TRBJ1-2, with D hard to call. The length of the CDR3 is 17 residues. V was trimmed by 5 bases and J by 6 bases, leaving 25 bases between them. CDR1 SEHNR and CDR2 FQNEAQ come from the germline V gene (reference sequence). The CDR3 nucleotides read TGTGCCAGCAGCGGACCGGGAGCCTCTCCCCCCTATAATGGCTACACCTTC. This sequence encodes CASSGPGASPPYNGYTF.

The chain carries TRBV5-1 and TRBJ1-6, with 9 positions matching TRBD1. There are 16 residues in the CDR3. The J segment lost 7 bases and the V segment lost 0 bases, leaving 5 bases of the junction unmatched. Germline CDR1 SGHRS, CDR2 YFSETQ. The CDR3 loop is CASSLEAGTGNSPLHF. CDR3 in DNA: TGCGCCAGCAGCTTGGAAGCCGGGACAGGGAATTCACCCCTCCACTTT.

The chain uses TRBV24-1 and TRBJ2-1; possible D gene TRBD1, 6 bases. The CDR3 has 15 amino acids. V shed 4 bases and J shed 3 bases, with 12 bases lying between them. Germline V gives CDR1 KGHDR, CDR2 SFDVKD. In DNA form, the CDR3 reads TGTGCCACCAGTGAATCCGACAGGAACTACAATGAGCAGTTCTTC. This sequence encodes CATSESDRNYNEQFF.

The chain joins TRBV5-4 to TRBJ2-5; D may be TRBD2 (7 bases). CDR1 SGHNT and CDR2 YYREEE come from the germline V gene (reference sequence). The CDR3 has 18 residues. V lost 0 bases and J lost 1, with 19 bases in between. The CDR3 DNA follows: TGTGCCAGCAGCTTGGACTATGGGGGGCGGGGGAGCCAAGAGACCCAGTACTTC. Its protein is CASSLDYGGRGSQETQYF.

This clone has just one count. The chain couples TRBV10-3 to TRBJ2-5; 8 nucleotides agree with TRBD2. The CDR3 runs to 13 residues. Trimming removed 6 bases from V and 3 bases from J; junction bases left unmatched: 3. Per germline, CDR1 ENHRY and CDR2 SYGVKD. The CDR3 reads CAIRPGLEETQYF. The DNA of the CDR3 is TGTGCCATCAGACCGGGACTAGAAGAGACCCAGTACTTC.

The gene calls are TRBV10-2 and TRBJ2-7; D gene uncertain. Trimming took off 3 bases at V and 4 bases at J, with 7 bases between the two ends. CDR1 is WSHSY and CDR2 is SAAADI in the germline V gene. The CDR3 is made up of 12 amino acids. CDR3 sequence: CASSDRQYEQYF. The CDR3 DNA reads TGCGCCAGCAGTGATCGGCAGTACGAGCAGTACTTC.

The chain joins TRBV28 to TRBJ1-6; no clear D gene. Germline V lookup: CDR1 MDHEN, CDR2 SYDVKM. The V and J ends lost 6 bases and 7 bases respectively, with 10 bases between them. This CDR3 region has 13 residues. Here the CDR3 DNA reads TGTGCCAGCAGAGGAGCCCAAAATTCACCCCTCCACTTT. It specifies CASRGAQNSPLHF.

The chain has TRBV30 and TRBJ2-1; D gene ambiguous. The CDR3 sequence is 13 residues long. Germline V lookup: CDR1 GTSNPN, CDR2 SVGIG (reference sequence). V gave up 2 bases and J gave up 6 bases, with 11 bases separating them. CDR3 region: CAWSIIPGNEQFF. The CDR3 coding sequence is TGTGCCTGGAGTATAATCCCCGGCAATGAGCAGTTCTTC. The whole variable domain, remainder taken from reference TRBV30 and TRBJ2-1, is SQTIHQWPATLVQPVGSPLSLECTVEGTSNPNLYWYRQAAGRGLQLLFYSVGIGQISSEVPQNLSASRPQDRQFILSSKKLLLSDSGFYLCAWSIIPGNEQFFGPGTRLTVL.

The chain links TRBV12-2 to TRBJ1-2. TRBV12-2 is a known pseudogene. This CDR3 is built from 18 residues. The CDR3 sequence: CASRFSAQWTAPNYGYTF. CDR3 sequence (DNA): TGTGCAAGTCGCTTTTCTGCCCAGTGGACGGCCCCCAACTATGGCTACACCTTC.

The V gene is TRBV3-1 (or the pseudogene TRBV3-2), the J gene TRBJ1-3; 7 positions match TRBD1. The germline V gene has CDR1 LGHDT and CDR2 YNNKEL (reference sequence). This CDR3 region has 15 residues. V trimming: 3 bases; J trimming: 3 bases; junction bases outside the gene matches: 5. CDR3 protein: CASSHRTGVGNTIYF. The CDR3 nucleotides are TGTGCCAGCAGCCACCGGACAGGCGTTGGAAACACCATATATTTT.

This sequence joins TRBV11-1 and TRBJ2-5; 9 bases are a match to TRBD2. The CDR3 totals 14 residues. Germline-derived CDR1 and CDR2 are SGHAT and FQDESV (reference sequence). V shed 5 bases, J shed 4 bases, and the junction held 5 bases outside the gene matches. The CDR3 region has the DNA TGTGCCAGCAGCCGATATAGCGGGGGAGAGACCCAGTACTTC. Its translation: CASSRYSGGETQYF. Filled out from reference TRBV11-1 and TRBJ2-5, the complete variable domain reads EAEVAQSPRYKITEKSQAVAFWCDPISGHATLYWYRQILGQGPELLVQFQDESVVDDSQLPKDRFSAERLKGVDSTLKIQPAELGDSAMYLCASSRYSGGETQYFGPGTRLLVL.

The rearrangement joins TRBV7-2 to TRBJ2-3; D ambiguous. The CDR3 is made up of 13 amino acids. V lost 1 base and J lost 10, with 12 bases in between. Germline CDR1 SGHTA, CDR2 FQGNSA. The CDR3 protein is CASSLDSFRSQYF. The CDR3 DNA reads TGTGCCAGCAGCTTAGACAGTTTCAGGTCGCAGTATTTT. Full variable domain (outside the CDR3, taken from reference TRBV7-2 and TRBJ2-3): GAGVSQSPSNKVTEKGKDVELRCDPISGHTALYWYRQSLGQGLEFLIYFQGNSAPDKSGLPSDRFSAERTGGSVSTLTIQRTQQEDSAVYLCASSLDSFRSQYFGPGTRLTVL.

This clone was counted only a few times. The rearrangement links TRBV2 to TRBJ1-2; a possible D gene is TRBD1 (5 bases). Germline lookup yields CDR1 SNHLY and CDR2 FYNNEI. Deletions cut 5 bases from V and 7 bases from J, with 20 bases between. The CDR3 spans 15 residues. Here the CDR3 DNA reads TGTGCCAGCAGTAATTCAGGGCCCTGGGAGGGTGGCTACACCTTC. Protein: CASSNSGPWEGGYTF.

The V gene is TRBV5-1, the J gene TRBJ1-1, with D hard to call. CDR1 and CDR2 from the germline V gene are SGHRS and YFSETQ. The CDR3 has 13 amino acids. The germline V and J ends were trimmed by 2 bases and 2 bases, with 7 bases remaining between them. The DNA of the CDR3 is TGCGCCAGCAGCTTAGCGCTCAACACTGAAGCTTTCTTT. This sequence encodes CASSLALNTEAFF.

The V and J genes are TRBV18 and TRBJ1-3; TRBD1 aligns across 9 bases. CDR1 and CDR2 from the germline V gene are KGHSH and LQKENI. J lost 2 bases, V lost 4 bases, and 6 bases had no gene match. This CDR3 is 16 amino acids long. CDR3 DNA sequence: TGTGCCAGCTCACGGGACAGGGATTTTGCTGGAAACACCATATATTTT. This translates into CASSRDRDFAGNTIYF. Full variable domain (rest looked up from reference TRBV18 and TRBJ1-3): NAGVMQNPRHLVRRRGQEARLRCSPMKGHSHVYWYRQLPEEGLKFMVYLQKENIIDESGMPKERFSAEFPKEGPSILRIQQVVRGDSAAYFCASSRDRDFAGNTIYFGEGSWLTVV.

This chain connects TRBV2 to TRBJ1-5, with TRBD1 matching 8 bases. The CDR3 runs to 19 residues. Trimming at V came to 4 bases and at J to 2 bases, leaving 16 bases not matched to a gene. From germline, CDR1 is SNHLY and CDR2 FYNNEI. This CDR3 reads CASSGGQGRREVGNQPQHF. For the CDR3, the DNA is TGTGCCAGCAGTGGAGGACAGGGAAGGCGCGAGGTGGGCAATCAGCCCCAGCATTTT.